The 9 T cell receptor beta chains in this list originate from one sample, sequenced in a study of early T cells in non-severe SARS-CoV-2 infection. TCRdb itself ran the 5' RACE reads through MiXCR, one entry per CDR3 protein. This repertoire shows under 95,000 distinct CDR3 sequences, approximately 12% found once; its top ten account for roughly 3.1%. Sequencing was done on a sample of whole blood. The receptor set was obtained from an adult who was a healthcare worker with PCR-confirmed SARS-CoV-2 infection or an uninfected control (not recorded which).

V is TRBV3-1 and J is TRBJ2-5; D tentatively reads TRBD1 or TRBD2 (5 bases each). CDR1 is LGHDT and CDR2 is YNNKEL in the germline V gene (reference sequence). Trimming stripped 7 bases from V and 5 bases from J, with 20 bases between. There are 15 residues in the CDR3. DNA for the CDR3: TGTGCCAGCACCCCTGCGGTCGTTGAGGGGGAGACCCAGTACTTC. This sequence encodes CASTPAVVEGETQYF.

This clonotype was seen ten or more times. The chain combines TRBV5-1 with TRBJ1-1; TRBD1 matches 7 bases. The CDR3 loop spans 14 amino acids. Per germline, CDR1 SGHRS and CDR2 YFSETQ. J lost 8 bases, V lost 0 bases, and 7 bases had no gene match. CDR3 residues: CASSLGDSTREAFF. In DNA, the CDR3 is TGCGCCAGCAGCTTGGGGGACAGCACCCGGGAAGCTTTCTTT.

A few counts support this clonotype. The chain links TRBV20-1 to TRBJ2-1; D gene ambiguous. Germline V CDR1 and CDR2: DFQATT, SNEGSKA (reference sequence). The CDR3 contains 14 residues. Trimming left V 6 bases short and J 4 bases short, with 16 bases between. CDR3 DNA sequence: TGCAGTGCCATCAGCAAAGACGTGTACAATGAGCAGTTCTTC. Protein: CSAISKDVYNEQFF.

This clonotype was detected a few times. The chain has TRBV28 and TRBJ1-5, with a possible D match to TRBD1 (6 bases). Germline V CDR1 and CDR2: MDHEN, SYDVKM. The CDR3 is 14 residues long. Deletions cut 6 bases from V and 4 bases from J, with 13 bases between. The CDR3, as DNA: TGTGCCAGCAGGTTTATTGACAGGAATCAGCCCCAGCATTTT. Translated: CASRFIDRNQPQHF.

The chain employs TRBV24-1 and TRBJ2-1; 8 positions match TRBD2. The CDR3 runs to 15 residues. The V and J ends lost 0 bases and 6 bases, in that order; junction bases with no gene match: 3. Germline V gene data show CDR1 as KGHDR and CDR2 as SFDVKD. CDR3 sequence reads: CATSDLSGSGNEQFF. CDR3 in DNA: TGTGCCACCAGTGATTTGAGCGGGAGTGGCAATGAGCAGTTCTTC.

The chain has TRBV15 and TRBJ2-3; possible D gene TRBD1, 6 bases. The V end lost 6 bases, the J end lost 3 bases, and 13 bases lay between the germline ends. Germline values: CDR1 LNHNV, CDR2 YYDKDF (reference sequence). The CDR3 totals 14 residues. The CDR3 coding sequence is TGTGCCACCAGAAAGGGGGTTGGGACAGATACGCAGTATTTT. Translating it yields CATRKGVGTDTQYF.

This clonotype was picked up many times. The chain is built from TRBV3-1 and TRBJ2-7, with D perhaps TRBD1 (6 bases). Germline CDR1 and CDR2: LGHDT and YNNKEL (reference sequence). Deletions cut 6 bases from V and 3 bases from J, with 9 bases between. The CDR3 runs 12 residues. CDR3 in DNA: TGTGCCAGCAGTCCGACAGGCTACGAGCAGTACTTC. This translates into CASSPTGYEQYF.

The rearrangement joins TRBV6-6 to TRBJ2-7; a possible D gene is TRBD1 (6 bases). Germline lookup yields CDR1 MNHNY and CDR2 SVGAGI (reference sequence). The CDR3 totals 13 residues. V was pared by 2 bases and J by 1 base, with 6 bases between. The CDR3 DNA sequence: TGTGCCAGCAGTTACGGGACATCCTACGAGCAGTACTTC. Translation: CASSYGTSYEQYF.

This clonotype came up many times. The chain is built from TRBV10-2 and TRBJ1-4; D unclear. CDR1 is WSHSY and CDR2 is SAAADI in the germline V gene. The CDR3 consists of 12 residues. V was pared by 8 bases and J by 5 bases, with 9 bases between. CDR3 loop: CASGSLNEKLFF. The DNA for the CDR3 is TGCGCCAGCGGAAGTCTGAATGAAAAACTGTTTTTT.